Listed below are T cell receptor beta chains from one sample, sequenced in a study of cytomegalovirus exposure and HLA in healthy donors. Some clones are missing from TCRdb's copy, which holds only in-frame ones; the method was immunoSEQ multiplex PCR. This sample yields about 180,000 clones, of which around 80% are seen a single time; 3.7% belongs to the top ten. Sequencing was done on a sample of PBMCs. The receptors originated from a woman in her fifties or sixties in good health and CMV-seropositive. Each CDR3 is given with its conserved first and last residue. The D gene is left open where the match is weak. Not every row has a clone size; where given, it reads once, few, many or a size class.

DNA	CDR3	size	D	V	J
TGTGCCAGCAGCTTAGCGGGCCCGAGCTCCTACAATGAGCAGTTCTTC	CASSLAGPSSYNEQFF	NA	NA	TRBV5-6	TRBJ2-1
TGCGCCAGCAGTTCTCCACTTGACAGGGGAGAGACCCAGTACTTC	CASSSPLDRGETQYF	NA	TRBD1	TRBV5-1	TRBJ2-5
TGTGCCAGCAGTTTGGGGGCAGGTGGGGGCAATCAGCCCCAGCATTTT	CASSLGAGGGNQPQHF	NA	NA	TRBV28	TRBJ1-5
TGTGCCAGCAGTTCCCGGGACAGGGGTTTCTATGGCTACACCTTC	CASSSRDRGFYGYTF	NA	TRBD1	TRBV27	TRBJ1-2
TGTGCCAGCAGTCCTACAGGGAACTATGGCTACACCTTC	CASSPTGNYGYTF	NA	NA	TRBV28	TRBJ1-2
TGCAGCGTTGTACGGAGCACAGATACGCAGTATTTT	CSVVRSTDTQYF	few	NA	TRBV29-1	TRBJ2-3
TGTGCCAGCAGCGGACTAACGAACACCGGGGAGCTGTTTTTT	CASSGLTNTGELFF	NA	NA	TRBV4-2	TRBJ2-2
TGTGCCAGCAGCTCTGGACAGGGGATAACCTACGAGCAGTACTTC	CASSSGQGITYEQYF	NA	TRBD1	TRBV5-8	TRBJ2-7
TGTGCCAGCGACAGATCAACTAATGAAAAACTGTTTTTT	CASDRSTNEKLFF	few	NA	TRBV2	TRBJ1-4
TGCGCCACCAGAAAAACAGGCATACCTGAAGCTTTCTTT	CATRKTGIPEAFF	NA	NA	TRBV5-1	TRBJ1-1
TGTGCCAGCAGCCCCTATGGACCAGGGGGCAATCAGCCCCAGCATTTT	CASSPYGPGGNQPQHF	NA	NA	TRBV5-5	TRBJ1-5
TGTGCCAGCTCACCCCCCAGGGGTTTAACTGAAGCTTTCTTT	CASSPPRGLTEAFF	NA	NA	TRBV18	TRBJ1-1
TGTGCCAGCAGCCCCGTAAGGCTGGCGGATAAGCCCCAGCATTTT	CASSPVRLADKPQHF	NA	NA	TRBV7-2	TRBJ1-5
TGCGCCTGGAGCGACAGGGCAGGGGAAAAACTGTTTTTT	CAWSDRAGEKLFF	NA	TRBD1	TRBV30	TRBJ1-4
TGTGCCAGCAGCGTATGTCGACAGGGAAACTGTGGCTACACCTTC	CASSVCRQGNCGYTF	NA	TRBD1	TRBV9	TRBJ1-2
TGTGCCAGCAGCTTAGAGACAGTCTCCTACGAGCAGTACTTC	CASSLETVSYEQYF	once	NA	TRBV11-2	TRBJ2-7
TGTGCCCGAAATTATGGAACAGATAGCAATCAGCCCCAGCATTTT	CARNYGTDSNQPQHF	NA	NA	TRBV7-9	TRBJ1-5
TGTGCCAGCACGTTAGACAGTACCGAGCAGTACTTC	CASTLDSTEQYF	few	NA	TRBV5-4	TRBJ2-7
TGTGCCAGCAGTGAAGGGCACGGACACTCTGGAAACACCATATATTTT	CASSEGHGHSGNTIYF	NA	NA	TRBV25-1	TRBJ1-3
TGTGCCAGCAGCCCAAAGGTTCGGGGAGGTGAAGCTTTCTTT	CASSPKVRGGEAFF	NA	NA	TRBV9	TRBJ1-1
TGCGCCAGCAGCTCCACTGAGGTCAGCACAGATACGCAGTATTTT	CASSSTEVSTDTQYF	few	NA	TRBV4-1	TRBJ2-3
TGCAGTGCTAGAACGGGGTCCGAGCAGTACTTC	CSARTGSEQYF	NA	NA	TRBV20-1	TRBJ2-7
TGTGCCAGCAGCTTATCGCGGAACACCGGGGAGCTGTTTTTT	CASSLSRNTGELFF	NA	NA	TRBV7-8	TRBJ2-2
TGTGCCAGCAATCCGGGACTCCTCTCTGGAAACACCATATATTTT	CASNPGLLSGNTIYF	once	NA	TRBV9	TRBJ1-3
TGTGCCAGCAGCTACTTGGCGGGAGGTTCAGATACGCAGTATTTT	CASSYLAGGSDTQYF	NA	TRBD2	TRBV14	TRBJ2-3
TGTGCCAGCAGTATCGGGAGGGAGACCCAGTACTTC	CASSIGRETQYF	NA	TRBD2	TRBV2	TRBJ2-5
TGCGCCAGCAACCAAGTGGGAGGGTCTGGGGCCAACGTCCTGACTTTC	CASNQVGGSGANVLTF	NA	TRBD2	TRBV4-1	TRBJ2-6
TGTGCCATCAGAACGACACTCGACAACACTGAAGCTTTCTTT	CAIRTTLDNTEAFF	NA	NA	TRBV10-3	TRBJ1-1
TGCGCCAGCAGCTTGGTGTCTGTACGGGAGCAGTACTTC	CASSLVSVREQYF	NA	NA	TRBV5-1	TRBJ2-7
TGTGCCAGCAGCTTAGGAGTAGGGGCAGGCTACGAGCAGTACTTC	CASSLGVGAGYEQYF	NA	NA	TRBV7-2	TRBJ2-7
TGTGCCAGCAGCTTCGGTAGCGGGGCCTACAATGAGCAGTTCTTC	CASSFGSGAYNEQFF	NA	TRBD2	TRBV5-6	TRBJ2-1
TGTGCCAGTAGGAGTACCGGGACAGGGGGCATCGGAAAACTGTTTTTT	CASRSTGTGGIGKLFF	NA	TRBD1	TRBV19	TRBJ1-4
TGTGCCAGCAGCCCGGGGGGGGGTGAGCAGTTCTTC	CASSPGGGEQFF	NA	TRBD2	TRBV7-9	TRBJ2-1
TGTGCCAGCAGCTTAGGCCAGGGGACAGGGGAGAGTAACTACACCTTC	CASSLGQGTGESNYTF	NA	TRBD1	TRBV7-9	TRBJ1-2
TGTGCCAGCAGCCAAGACCCGGGAGGGCACAAAAACAATGAGCAGTTCTTC	CASSQDPGGHKNNEQFF	NA	TRBD2	TRBV4-2	TRBJ2-1
TGTGCCAGCAGCTTGGTCTCGAGCAGGAATTACAATGAGCAGTTCTTC	CASSLVSSRNYNEQFF	NA	NA	TRBV5-4	TRBJ2-1
TGTGCCAGTTATCAGGGGGCTACTGGAAACACCATATATTTT	CASYQGATGNTIYF	NA	TRBD1	TRBV6-1	TRBJ1-3
TGTGCCAGCTCCGGACAGGGGGCGGATCAGCCCCAGCATTTT	CASSGQGADQPQHF	few	TRBD1	TRBV2	TRBJ1-5
TGTGCCAGCAGCTCCGGGACTCAGTACAATGAGCAGTTCTTC	CASSSGTQYNEQFF	few	NA	TRBV5-6	TRBJ2-1
TGTGCCAGCACATACGGGACAAACTCTGGAAACACCATATATTTT	CASTYGTNSGNTIYF	NA	NA	TRBV18	TRBJ1-3
TGTGCCAGCAGCTTATGGGGAATGCAGCGGGGATATGGGAATGAGCAGTTCTTC	CASSLWGMQRGYGNEQFF	NA	TRBD2	TRBV7-3	TRBJ2-1
TGTGCCAGCAGCGTAGATCTTCTGCGAGAGACCCAGTACTTC	CASSVDLLRETQYF	NA	NA	TRBV9	TRBJ2-5
TGTGCCAGCAGATCATACGGGGCGGGAGAGGGTGAGCAGTACTTC	CASRSYGAGEGEQYF	few	TRBD2	TRBV6-1	TRBJ2-7
TGTGCCAGCAGTCCGGGAGGGAGGCCCTACCTGGAACAGTACTTC	CASSPGGRPYLEQYF	NA	TRBD2	TRBV28	TRBJ2-7
TGTGCCAGTGGGGAAGAACAGGGGTTGAATCAGCCCCAGCATTTT	CASGEEQGLNQPQHF	NA	TRBD1	TRBV2	TRBJ1-5
TGTGCCAGCAGCCAAGACGGACAGCAGACCTCTGAAGCTTTCTTT	CASSQDGQQTSEAFF	NA	NA	TRBV4-2	TRBJ1-1
TGTGCTAGTGGTTTGGTACAGGGGAGCACCGGGGAGCTGTTTTTT	CASGLVQGSTGELFF	NA	TRBD1	TRBV12-5	TRBJ2-2
TGTGCCAGCAGCTCGGGGGGGGAGCAGTACTTC	CASSSGGEQYF	once	TRBD2	TRBV14	TRBJ2-7
TGTGCCAGCAGCGCCCAAGGAGGGATGGAGATATGCGAAAAACTGTTTTTT	CASSAQGGMEICEKLFF	NA	NA	TRBV21-1	TRBJ1-4
TGTGCCAGCAGCCCACAGGGTTTTGGCTACACCTTC	CASSPQGFGYTF	NA	NA	TRBV5-6	TRBJ1-2
TGCGCCAGCAGCTTGACAGGGGGCCTTTCCTTTAGGTTC	CASSLTGGLSFRF	NA	TRBD1	TRBV5-1	TRBJ2-7
TGTGCCAGCAGCTTAGAACCGGGGGACTACGAGCAGTACTTC	CASSLEPGDYEQYF	NA	NA	TRBV11-2	TRBJ2-7
TGTGCCAGTAGTCCGGGACTTCTAACGGCCAAAAACATTCAGTACTTC	CASSPGLLTAKNIQYF	few	NA	TRBV19	TRBJ2-4
TGTGCCAGCAGTTACTCCCGGGACAGGGTCGTTTATACGCAGTATTTT	CASSYSRDRVVYTQYF	NA	TRBD1	TRBV6-5	TRBJ2-3
TGTGCCTCCACAGGGGGCCCAGACCCCTATAATTCACCCCTCCACTTT	CASTGGPDPYNSPLHF	NA	TRBD1	TRBV30	TRBJ1-6
TGTGCCAGCTCACCGCAGGGAGGGGGCGAGCAGTACTTC	CASSPQGGGEQYF	NA	NA	TRBV18	TRBJ2-7
TGTGCTAGTGGTTCGGGGAGCAATGAGCAGTTCTTC	CASGSGSNEQFF	NA	NA	TRBV12-5	TRBJ2-1
TGTGCCAGCAGACGTTCAAGGACAGGGAATGACAATGAGCAGTTCTTC	CASRRSRTGNDNEQFF	NA	TRBD1	TRBV7-2	TRBJ2-1
TGTGCCAGCAGGCCCGACAGGCGCCGTTCCTACGAGCAGTACTTC	CASRPDRRRSYEQYF	NA	NA	TRBV6-5	TRBJ2-7
TGTGCCAGCAGTTCTCCAAACGGGGTGGGCTATGGCTACACCTTC	CASSSPNGVGYGYTF	NA	NA	TRBV28	TRBJ1-2